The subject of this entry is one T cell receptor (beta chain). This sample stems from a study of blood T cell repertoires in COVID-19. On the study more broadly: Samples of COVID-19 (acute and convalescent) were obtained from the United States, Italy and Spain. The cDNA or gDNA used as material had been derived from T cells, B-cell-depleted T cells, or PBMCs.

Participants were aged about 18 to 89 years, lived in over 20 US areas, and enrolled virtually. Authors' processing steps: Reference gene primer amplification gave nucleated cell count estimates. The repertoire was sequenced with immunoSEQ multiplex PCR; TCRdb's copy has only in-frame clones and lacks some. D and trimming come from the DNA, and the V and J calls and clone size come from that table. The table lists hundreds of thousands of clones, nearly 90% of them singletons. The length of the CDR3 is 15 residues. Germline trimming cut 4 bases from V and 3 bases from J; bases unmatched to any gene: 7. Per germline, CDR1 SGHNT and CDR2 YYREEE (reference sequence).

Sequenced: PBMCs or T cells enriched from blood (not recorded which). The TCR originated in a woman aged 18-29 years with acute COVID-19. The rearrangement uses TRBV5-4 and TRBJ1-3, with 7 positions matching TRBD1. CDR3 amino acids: CASSQGQNIGNTIYF. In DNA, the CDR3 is TGTGCCAGCAGCCAGGGACAGAATATTGGAAACACCATATATTTT.